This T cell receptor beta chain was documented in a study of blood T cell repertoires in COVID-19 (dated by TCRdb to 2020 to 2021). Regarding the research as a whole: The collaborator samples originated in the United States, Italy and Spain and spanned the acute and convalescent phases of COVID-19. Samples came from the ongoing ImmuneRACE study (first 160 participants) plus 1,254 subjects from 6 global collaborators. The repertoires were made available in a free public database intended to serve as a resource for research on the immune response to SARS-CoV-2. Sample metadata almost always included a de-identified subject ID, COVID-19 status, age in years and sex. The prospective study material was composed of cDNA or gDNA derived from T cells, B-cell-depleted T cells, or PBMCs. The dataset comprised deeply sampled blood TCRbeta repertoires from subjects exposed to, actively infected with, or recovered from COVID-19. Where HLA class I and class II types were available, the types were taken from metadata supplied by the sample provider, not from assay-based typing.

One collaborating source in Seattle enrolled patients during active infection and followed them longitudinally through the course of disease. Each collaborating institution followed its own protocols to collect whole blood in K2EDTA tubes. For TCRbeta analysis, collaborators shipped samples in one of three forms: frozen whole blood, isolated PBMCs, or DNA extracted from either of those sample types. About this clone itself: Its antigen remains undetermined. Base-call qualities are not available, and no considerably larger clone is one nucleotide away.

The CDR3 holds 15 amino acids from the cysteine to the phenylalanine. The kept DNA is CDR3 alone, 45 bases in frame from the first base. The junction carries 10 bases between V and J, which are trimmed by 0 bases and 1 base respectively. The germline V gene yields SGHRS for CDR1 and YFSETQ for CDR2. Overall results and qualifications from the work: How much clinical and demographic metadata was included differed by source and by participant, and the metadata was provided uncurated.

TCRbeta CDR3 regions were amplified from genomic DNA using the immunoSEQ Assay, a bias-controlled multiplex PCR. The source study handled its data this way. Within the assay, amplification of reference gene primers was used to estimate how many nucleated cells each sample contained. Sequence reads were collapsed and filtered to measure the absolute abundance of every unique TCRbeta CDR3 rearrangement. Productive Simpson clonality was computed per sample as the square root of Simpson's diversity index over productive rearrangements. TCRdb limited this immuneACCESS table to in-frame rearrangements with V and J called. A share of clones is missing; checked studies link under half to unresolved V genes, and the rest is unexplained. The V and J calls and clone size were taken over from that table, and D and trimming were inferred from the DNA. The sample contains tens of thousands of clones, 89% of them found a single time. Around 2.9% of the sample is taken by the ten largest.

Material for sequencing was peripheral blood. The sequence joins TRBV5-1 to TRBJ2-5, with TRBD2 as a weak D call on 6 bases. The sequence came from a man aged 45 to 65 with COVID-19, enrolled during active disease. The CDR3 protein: CASSLVQAGQETQYF. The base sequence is TGCGCCAGCAGCTTGGTTCAAGCGGGCCAAGAGACCCAGTACTTC.